The entry below describes one T cell receptor beta chain. The antigen remains unidentified. Sequencing was performed with immunoSEQ multiplex PCR; in TCRdb, only in-frame clones are kept and a portion is missing. The data hold around 47,000 clones, with around 84% observed a single time. Germline assignment: CDR1 SGHVS and CDR2 FQNEAQ. The CDR3 spans 14 residues. The J segment lost 2 bases and the V segment lost 5 bases, leaving 6 bases of the junction unmatched. This sample stems from a study of OX40 agonist ivuxolimab in advanced cancers. Study summary: Treatment received earlier with anti-PD-1, anti-PD-L1 or anti-CTLA-4 agents was allowed, and 40% had some. Three dose-escalation patients had partial responses: one with hepatocellular carcinoma and two with cutaneous melanoma.

The study's findings and limits: There was clonal expansion of CD4+ and CD8+ blood T cells by week 6 at 0.1 to 3.0 mg/kg. Low normalized T-cell clonal expansion was also seen in some nonresponders.

This TCR was recovered from an adult with an advanced solid tumor such as melanoma, head and neck, liver or kidney cancer. The material sequenced was CD4+ or CD8+ T cells sorted from blood, taken in a trial of the OX40 agonist ivuxolimab. The genes are TRBV7-8 and TRBJ2-7, with TRBD2 identical over 7 bases. This chain's CDR3 is CASSPRAGAYEQYF. The CDR3, as DNA: TGTGCCAGCAGCCCCCGGGCGGGGGCCTACGAGCAGTACTTC.